This entry describes one T cell receptor beta chain. The target antigen is unknown. This sample is drawn from a study of OX40 agonist ivuxolimab in advanced cancers. In the study overall: Dose-escalation patients were diagnosed with hepatocellular carcinoma, melanoma, renal cell cancer or head and neck cancer.

TCRdb's copy holds only in-frame clones and misses some; the assay was immunoSEQ multiplex PCR. The table shows about 100,000 clones, with about 90% occurring only once. Study outcomes and limitations: The average count of expanded clones was higher among CD8+ T cells than among CD4+. In the 0.1-3.0 mg/kg groups, partial responders showed among the lowest expansion. Clonal expansion was seen in CD4+ and CD8+ blood T cells by week 6 at 0.1 to 3.0 mg/kg.

Sequences were derived from CD4+ or CD8+ T cells sorted from blood, sampled in a trial of the OX40 agonist ivuxolimab. The clonotype originates from an adult with an advanced solid tumor such as melanoma, head and neck, liver or kidney cancer.

The CDR3 loop is CACGRENTEAFF. The CDR3, as DNA: TGTGCCTGCGGTAGAGAGAACACTGAAGCTTTCTTT. The J gene is TRBJ1-1, the V gene TRBV30; D gene unclear. The CDR3 sequence is 12 residues long. Trimming cost V 6 bases and J 1 base, with 9 bases left between them. Germline CDR1 reads GTSNPN; CDR2 reads SVGIG (reference sequence).